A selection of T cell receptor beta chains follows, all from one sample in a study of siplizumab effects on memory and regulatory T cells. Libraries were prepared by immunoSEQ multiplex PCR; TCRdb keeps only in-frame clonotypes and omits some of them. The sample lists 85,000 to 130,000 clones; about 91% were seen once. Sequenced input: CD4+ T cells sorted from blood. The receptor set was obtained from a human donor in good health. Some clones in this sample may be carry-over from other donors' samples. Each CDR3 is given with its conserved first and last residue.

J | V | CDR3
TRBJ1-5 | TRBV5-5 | CASSLHSNQPQHF
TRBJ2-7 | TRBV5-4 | CASSLDAGTSVYEQYF
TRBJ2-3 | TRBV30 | CAGGTSGGSTDTQYF
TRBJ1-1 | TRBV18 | CASSSSQEAEAFF
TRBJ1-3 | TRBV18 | CASSPDWTGTGNTIYF
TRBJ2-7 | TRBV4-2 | CASSQDSGLAGGEQYF
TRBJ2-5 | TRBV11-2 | CASSSTGPETQYF
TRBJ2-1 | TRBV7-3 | CASSPTGGVGEQFF
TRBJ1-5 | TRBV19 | CASSSTGTGLQPQHF
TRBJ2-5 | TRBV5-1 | CASSWTGEQETQYF
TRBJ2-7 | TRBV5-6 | CASSSIREFYEQYF
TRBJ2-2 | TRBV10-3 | CAISVMGLAGEDTGELFF
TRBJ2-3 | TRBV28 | CASSQTGKSADTQYF
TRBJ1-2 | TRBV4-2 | CASSQEVYGYTF
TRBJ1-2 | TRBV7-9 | CASGKQDYGYTF
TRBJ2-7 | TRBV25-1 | CASSLQGSGVYEQYF
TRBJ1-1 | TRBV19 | CASVREGTEAFF
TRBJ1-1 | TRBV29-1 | CSIGGPEAFF
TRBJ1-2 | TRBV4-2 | CASSQQGEGGYTF
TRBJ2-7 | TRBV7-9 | CASSYSRIAEKGYEQYF
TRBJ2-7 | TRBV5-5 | CASSLNPGSNYEQYF
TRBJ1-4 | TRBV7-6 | CASSFATNEKLFF
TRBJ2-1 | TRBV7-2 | CASSLSGLAGVNEQFF
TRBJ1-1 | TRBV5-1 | CASSLGVYRTNTEAFF
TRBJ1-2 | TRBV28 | CASSLLWQAAKGGYTF
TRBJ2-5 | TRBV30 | CAWNQDQTQYF
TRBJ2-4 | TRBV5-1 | CASSFGLELAKNIQYF
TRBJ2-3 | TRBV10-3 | CGTSGRAGGTDTQYF
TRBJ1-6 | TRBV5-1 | CASSAENSPLHF
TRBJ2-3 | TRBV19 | CASSYSGTYTDTQYF
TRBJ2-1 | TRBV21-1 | CASKDRALFYNEQFF
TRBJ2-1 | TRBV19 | CASSIPSAGGNEQFF
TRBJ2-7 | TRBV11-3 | CASRPLLELQYEQYF
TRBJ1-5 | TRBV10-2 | CASSADYNQPQHF
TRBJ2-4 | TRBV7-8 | CASSPKGPENIQYF
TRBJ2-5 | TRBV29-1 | CSVLMSAQYF
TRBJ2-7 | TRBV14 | CASSRGTVPYEQYF
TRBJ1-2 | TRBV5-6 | CASSGQGNYGYTF
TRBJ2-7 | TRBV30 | CAWSVMGLAGEQYF
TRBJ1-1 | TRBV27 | CASRLQGPNTEAFF
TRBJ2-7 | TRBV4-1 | CASSPLLSGYEQYF
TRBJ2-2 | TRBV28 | CASSLVAAGGAGELFF
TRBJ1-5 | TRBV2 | CASSEMGQGGQPQHF
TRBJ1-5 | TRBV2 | CASRDDRGPGWPQHF